A single sample gave rise to the 10 T cell receptor beta chains below, sequenced in a study of blood T cells in healthy people across ages. Primers used in a second PCR of about 7 to 12 cycles were a sample-barcoded 5' primer and a J-beta primer mix. TCRdb reanalysed the 5' RACE reads using MiXCR and keeps one entry per CDR3 protein. The sample gives about 1.6 million distinct CDR3 sequences, roughly 30% of which show up once; 11% is in the top ten. Source material: blood. These receptors all come from a woman under 40 in good health.

This chain joins TRBV12-3 or TRBV12-4 and TRBJ2-5; TRBD1 matches at 8 bases. J lost 5 bases, V lost 11 bases, and 10 bases had no gene match. This CDR3 spans 13 amino acids. In DNA form, the CDR3 reads TGTGCCTCGGGGACAGGCAATGGGGAGACCCAGTACTTC. Its translation: CASGTGNGETQYF.

This clonotype was picked up a small number of times. The J gene is TRBJ2-7, the V gene TRBV12-3 or TRBV12-4; the D gene is possibly TRBD1 (5 bases). The CDR3 runs 13 residues. Trimming removed 6 bases from V and 2 bases from J, with 11 bases in between. The CDR3 spells CASSRQTAYEQYF. The CDR3 coding sequence is TGTGCCAGCAGCCGACAGACCGCCTACGAGCAGTACTTC.

This chain links TRBV3-1 with TRBJ2-4; 8 nucleotides match TRBD2. The assigned J gene may be wrong: the sequence end matches TRBJ2-7 better. CDR1 and CDR2 (germline): LGHDT, YNNKEL (reference sequence). The CDR3 contains 16 residues. The CDR3, as DNA: TGTGCCAGCAACCGGAGGGGAGGAGCGGGAGTGGGCGAGCAGTACTTC. Translation: CASNRRGGAGVGEQYF.

This clonotype turned up a few times. This chain connects TRBV12-3 or TRBV12-4 to TRBJ1-2; possibly TRBD1 for D (5 bases). Trimming shortened V by 3 bases and J by 4 bases, and 12 bases separated the two germline ends. CDR3 size: 14 residues. CDR3 in amino acids: CASSLARATYGYTF. The CDR3, as DNA: TGTGCCAGCAGTTTGGCCAGGGCGACCTATGGCTACACCTTC.

The chain uses TRBV18 and TRBJ2-1; TRBD1 or TRBD2 may be the D gene (5 bases each). This CDR3 comprises 19 residues. V gave up 0 bases and J gave up 12 bases, with 30 bases separating them. Per the germline V gene, CDR1 is KGHSH and CDR2 is LQKENI. The chain's CDR3 is CASSPPIGQLGAGLFGQFF. The CDR3 coding sequence is TGTGCCAGCTCACCACCGATCGGCCAGCTCGGGGCGGGCTTGTTTGGGCAGTTCTTC.

The chain combines TRBV9 with TRBJ2-1; TRBD2 matches 7 bases. CDR1 is SGDLS and CDR2 is YYNGEE in the germline V gene. This CDR3 has 15 amino acids. With V trimmed by 0 bases and J by 4 bases, 4 bases remained unmatched. CDR3 loop: CASSVETSQYNEQFF. The CDR3 DNA reads TGTGCCAGCAGCGTAGAGACTAGCCAGTACAATGAGCAGTTCTTC.

This clonotype was observed many times. The chain is built from TRBV7-9 and TRBJ1-5; D remains unclear. With 6 bases removed from V and 5 bases from J, the gap between germline ends came to 11 bases. The CDR3 has 13 residues. Germline CDR1 reads SEHNR; CDR2 reads FQNEAQ (reference sequence). The CDR3 loop is CASSPDGDQPQHF. As DNA, the CDR3 is TGTGCCAGCAGTCCCGACGGGGATCAGCCCCAGCATTTT.

The chain is built from TRBV29-1 and TRBJ2-3, with TRBD1 matching 9 bases. Germline lookup yields CDR1 SQVTM and CDR2 ANQGSEA. The CDR3 is 14 amino acids. V shed 7 bases and J 5 bases; nucleotides not matched to a gene: 10. CDR3: CSAGQGTAQDTQYF. CDR3 nucleotide sequence: TGCAGCGCCGGACAGGGGACCGCACAAGATACGCAGTATTTT.

A remark on this clonotype: Just one base apart from a much larger clone, this may be a read error. V usage is TRBV20-1 and J usage is TRBJ2-7; no reliable D call. Germline lookup yields CDR1 DFQATT and CDR2 SNEGSKA (reference sequence). The V end lost 5 bases, the J end lost 0 bases, and 8 bases lay between the germline ends. CDR3 length equals 12 residues. CDR3 sequence (DNA): TGCAGTGCTCCGAACAGCTCCTACGAGCAGTACTTC. Its protein is CSAPNSSYEQYF.

The chain joins TRBV9 to TRBJ2-5; TRBD1 matches 7 bases. Germline values: CDR1 SGDLS, CDR2 YYNGEE. The CDR3 has 13 residues. V was clipped by 6 bases and J by 5 bases; unmatched bases: 7. CDR3: CASTRQGLETQYF. The DNA of the CDR3 is TGTGCCAGCACCCGACAGGGATTGGAGACCCAGTACTTC.